This TCR beta chain stems from a study of CD8+CD57+ T cells in acquired aplastic anemia. Study observations and caveats: Patients showed no significant difference from controls in CD8+ Simpson's diversity.

J was trimmed by 7 bases and V by 7 bases; bases with no gene match: 7. The CDR3 loop spans 15 amino acids. Per germline, CDR1 WSHSY and CDR2 SAAADI. The study profiled TCR beta VDJ and CDR3 using genomic DNA as template. TCRdb itself ran the reads through MiXCR, one entry per CDR3 protein. The sample holds about 190,000 distinct CDR3 sequences, roughly 56% seen once. Remarks on this clonotype: What it recognizes is unknown.

This chain links TRBV10-2 with TRBJ1-6; 10 bases agree with TRBD1. What was sequenced was sorted CD4+, CD8+, or CD8+CD57+ T cells (not recorded which) from PBMCs. The receptor was isolated from a human donor in good health, serving as a control. The CDR3 region has the DNA TGCGCCAGCAAGACAGGGGGCGAAAAAAATTCACCCCTCCACTTT. It codes for CASKTGGEKNSPLHF.